This T cell receptor beta chain was obtained from a study of T cell changes during pregnancy in multiple sclerosis. The protocol was immunoSEQ multiplex PCR, while the TCRdb copy is restricted to in-frame clones and leaves out a portion. The table includes tens of thousands of clones, approximately 95% detected once. The TCR was taken from a female donor with multiple sclerosis, enrolled in a pregnancy study. Sequences were derived from peripheral blood, sampled in the first trimester of pregnancy.

In DNA, the CDR3 is TGTGCCAGCAGTTTAACCAGGGGGCCTGGAAACACCATATATTTT. This gives the protein CASSLTRGPGNTIYF. The J gene is TRBJ1-3, the V gene TRBV28; 8 nucleotides match TRBD1. J was trimmed by 2 bases and V by 2 bases; bases with no gene match: 2. The CDR3 covers 15 residues. CDR1 is MDHEN and CDR2 is SYDVKM in the germline V gene.